Included here is one T cell receptor beta chain sequence, with context. This entry belongs to a study of blood T cells in healthy people across ages. Germline V gene data show CDR1 as SGHTA and CDR2 as FQGNSA. The CDR3 is 16 residues long. Between the trimmed V and J ends, which lost 5 bases and 4 bases, there was a span of 18 bases. Sample-barcoded 5' priming and a J-beta primer mix drove a second PCR of roughly 6 to 12 cycles. TCRdb called the 5' RACE reads again in MiXCR, with one record for every CDR3 protein. This table holds approximately 600,000 distinct CDR3 sequences, 58% found once. The sequence derives from a man in his fifties or sixties in good health. Sequencing was performed on blood. The chain employs TRBV7-2 and TRBJ2-1, with a weak D call TRBD2 (7 bases). CDR3: CASSPLGGHHYNEQFF. The CDR3 bases are TGTGCCAGCAGCCCACTGGGGGGGCATCATTACAATGAGCAGTTCTTC.